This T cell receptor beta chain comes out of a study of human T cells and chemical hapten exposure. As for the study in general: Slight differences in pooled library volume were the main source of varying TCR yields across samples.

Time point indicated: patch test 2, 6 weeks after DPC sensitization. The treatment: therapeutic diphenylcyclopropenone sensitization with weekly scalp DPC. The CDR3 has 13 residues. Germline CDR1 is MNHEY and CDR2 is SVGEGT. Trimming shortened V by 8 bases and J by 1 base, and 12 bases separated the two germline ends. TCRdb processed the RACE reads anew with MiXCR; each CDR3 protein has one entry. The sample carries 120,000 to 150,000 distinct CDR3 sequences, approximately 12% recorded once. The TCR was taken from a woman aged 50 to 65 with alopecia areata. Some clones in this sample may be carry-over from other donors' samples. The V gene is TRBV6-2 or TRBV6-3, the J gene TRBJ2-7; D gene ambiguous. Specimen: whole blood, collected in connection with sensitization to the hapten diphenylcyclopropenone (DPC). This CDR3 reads CASDNDGSYEQYF. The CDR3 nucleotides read TGTGCCAGCGACAACGACGGTTCCTACGAGCAGTACTTC.